This T cell receptor (beta chain) was captured in a study of OX40 agonist ivuxolimab in advanced cancers. The study sampled blood at baseline, cycle 4 day 1, and cycle 7 day 1. Generated by immunoSEQ multiplex PCR, the TCRdb table keeps only in-frame clones and is missing some. The sample includes approximately 76,000 clones, 70% to 90% seen only once; the top ten take around 5.1%. Study-level findings and limits: In the 0.1-3.0 mg/kg groups, partial responders showed among the lowest expansion.

In regard to this clone: Antigen unknown.

The CDR3 extends over 13 amino acids. Trimming pared 2 bases from V and 2 bases from J, leaving 4 bases between. Germline V CDR1 and CDR2: LGHNA, YNFKEQ. This TCR was recovered from an adult with an advanced solid tumor such as melanoma, head and neck, liver or kidney cancer. The chain carries TRBV4-2 and TRBJ2-1; D remains unclear. Source: CD4+ or CD8+ T cells sorted from blood, taken in a trial of the OX40 agonist ivuxolimab. The CDR3 is CASSQTTYNEQFF. CDR3 bases: TGTGCCAGCAGCCAAACAACCTACAATGAGCAGTTCTTC.